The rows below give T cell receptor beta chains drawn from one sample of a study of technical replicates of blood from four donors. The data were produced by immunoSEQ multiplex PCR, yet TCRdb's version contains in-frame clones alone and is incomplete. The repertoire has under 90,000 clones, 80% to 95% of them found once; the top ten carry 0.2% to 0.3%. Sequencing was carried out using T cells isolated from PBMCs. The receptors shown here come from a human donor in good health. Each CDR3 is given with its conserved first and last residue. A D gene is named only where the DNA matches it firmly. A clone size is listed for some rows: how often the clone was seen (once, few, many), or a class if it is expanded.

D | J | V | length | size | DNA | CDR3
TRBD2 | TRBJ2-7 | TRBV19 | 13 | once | TGTGCCAGTAGCATAGCGGGAGACTACGAGCAGTACTTC | CASSIAGDYEQYF
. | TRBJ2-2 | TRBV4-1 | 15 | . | TGCGCCAGCAGCCCTACCCAAAACAGGGCCGGGGAGCTGTTTTTT | CASSPTQNRAGELFF
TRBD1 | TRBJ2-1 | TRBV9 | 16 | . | TGTGCCAGCAGCCCCGGGACAGGACGCTCCTACAATGAGCAGTTCTTC | CASSPGTGRSYNEQFF
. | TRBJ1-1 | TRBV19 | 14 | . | TGTGCCAGTAGTAATAATTGGGGCGACCCTGAAGCTTTCTTT | CASSNNWGDPEAFF
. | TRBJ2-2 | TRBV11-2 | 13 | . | TGTGCCAGCAGCTCACAGTCATCCGGGGAGCTGTTTTTT | CASSSQSSGELFF
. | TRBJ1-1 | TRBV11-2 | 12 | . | TGTGCCAGCAGCCCCGGGAACACTGAAGCTTTCTTT | CASSPGNTEAFF
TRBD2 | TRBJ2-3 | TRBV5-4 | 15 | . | TGTGCCAGCAGTGTAGCGGGGCCTAGCACAGATACGCAGTATTTT | CASSVAGPSTDTQYF
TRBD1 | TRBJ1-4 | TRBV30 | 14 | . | TGTGCCTGGAGTGGGGACAGTTCTAATGAAAAACTGTTTTTT | CAWSGDSSNEKLFF
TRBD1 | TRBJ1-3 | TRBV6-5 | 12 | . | TGTGCCAGCAGGGACAGGGCGAACACCATATATTTT | CASRDRANTIYF
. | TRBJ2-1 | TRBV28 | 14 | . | TGTGCCAGCAGTTCTAGCAGAGCCTACAATGAGCAGTTCTTC | CASSSSRAYNEQFF
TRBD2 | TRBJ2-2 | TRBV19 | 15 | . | TGTGCCAGTAGTATCTTTGGACTAGACACCGGGGAGCTGTTTTTT | CASSIFGLDTGELFF
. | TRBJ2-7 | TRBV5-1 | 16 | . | TGCGCCAGCAGCTTGGTGGGCGGGGGCGTTAGCCACGAGCAGTACTTC | CASSLVGGGVSHEQYF
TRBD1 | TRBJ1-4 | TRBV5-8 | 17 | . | TGTGCCAGCAGCTGGAGGGACAGGGGGCCAACTAATGAAAAACTGTTTTTT | CASSWRDRGPTNEKLFF
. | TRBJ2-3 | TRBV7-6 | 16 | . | TGTGCCAGCAGCCCTCTACCTGGACTCCGCCCGGATACGCAGTATTTT | CASSPLPGLRPDTQYF
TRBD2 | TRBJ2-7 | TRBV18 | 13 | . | TGTGCCAGCTCACCCGGGACTACTTTCGAGCAGTACTTC | CASSPGTTFEQYF
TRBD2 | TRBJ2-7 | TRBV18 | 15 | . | TGTGCCAGCTCACCCAGCGGGGGGGCAGCCTACGAGCAGTACTTC | CASSPSGGAAYEQYF
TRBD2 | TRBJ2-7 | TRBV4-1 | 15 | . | TGCGCCAGCAGCCAAGATGGGGGGGACTCCTACGAGCAGTACTTC | CASSQDGGDSYEQYF
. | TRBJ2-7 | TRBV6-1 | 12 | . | TGTGCCAGCAGTGAAGCCCCCGGCGAGCAGTACTTC | CASSEAPGEQYF
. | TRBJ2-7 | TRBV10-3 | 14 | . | TGTGCCATCAGTGAGTCGGTTGCCGGCTACGAGCAGTACTTC | CAISESVAGYEQYF
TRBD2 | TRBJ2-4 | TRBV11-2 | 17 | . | TGTGCCAGCCTCGGGACTAGCGGGATGTTAGCCAAAAACATTCAGTACTTC | CASLGTSGMLAKNIQYF
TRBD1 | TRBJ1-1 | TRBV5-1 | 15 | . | TGCGCCAGCAGCCGGACAGGGGGCATGAACACTGAAGCTTTCTTT | CASSRTGGMNTEAFF
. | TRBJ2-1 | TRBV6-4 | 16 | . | TGTGCCAGCACCCAAAAAGCGTCGAGCTCCTACAATGAGCAGTTCTTC | CASTQKASSSYNEQFF
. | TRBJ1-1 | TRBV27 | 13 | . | TGTGCCAGCAGTTTGTACAGGGTTACTGAAGCTTTCTTT | CASSLYRVTEAFF
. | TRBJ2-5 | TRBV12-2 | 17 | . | TGTGCAAGTCGCTTGGGACTAGCGGAAATTGACGGAGAGACCCAGTACTTC | CASRLGLAEIDGETQYF
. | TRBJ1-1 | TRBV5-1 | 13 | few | TGCGCCAGCAGGGCCGATGGGAACACTGAAGCTTTCTTT | CASRADGNTEAFF
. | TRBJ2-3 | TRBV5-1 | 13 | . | TGCGCCAGCAGAGAGGATAGCACAGATACGCAGTATTTT | CASREDSTDTQYF
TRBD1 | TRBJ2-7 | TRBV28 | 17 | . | TGTGCCAGCAGTTTAATGGCAACCGGGACAGTAGCCTACGAGCAGTACTTC | CASSLMATGTVAYEQYF
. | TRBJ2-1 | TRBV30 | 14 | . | TGTGCCTGGAGTAATACCATAAGAGGGAATGAGCAGTTCTTC | CAWSNTIRGNEQFF
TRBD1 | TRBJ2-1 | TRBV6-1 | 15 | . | TGTGCCAGCAGAAAAAATACAGGGGGAGGAAATGAGCAGTTCTTC | CASRKNTGGGNEQFF
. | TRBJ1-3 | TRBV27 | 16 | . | TGTGCCAGCAGTTCCCGTGGAGGGTCTTATGGAAACACCATATATTTT | CASSSRGGSYGNTIYF
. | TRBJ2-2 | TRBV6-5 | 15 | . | TGTGCCAGCAGTTACCTACAGAGAGACGGCGGGGAGCTGTTTTTT | CASSYLQRDGGELFF
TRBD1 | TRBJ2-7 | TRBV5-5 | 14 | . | TGTGCCAGCAGTGACGGACAGGGGGCCTACGAGCAGTACTTC | CASSDGQGAYEQYF
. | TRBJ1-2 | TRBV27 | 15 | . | TGTGCCAGCAGCAAAATACCCTCAGGCAGCTATGGCTACACCTTC | CASSKIPSGSYGYTF
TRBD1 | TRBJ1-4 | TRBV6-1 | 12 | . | TGTGCGGGGGGACAGGGAAATGAAAAACTGTTTTTT | CAGGQGNEKLFF
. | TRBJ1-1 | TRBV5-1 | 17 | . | TGCGCCAGCAGCTTACAGGGAATGTCCAGGATGAACACTGAAGCTTTCTTT | CASSLQGMSRMNTEAFF
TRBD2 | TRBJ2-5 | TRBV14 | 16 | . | TGTGCCAGCAGCCAATTCGGGAGGTCGCGGGAAGAGACCCAGTACTTC | CASSQFGRSREETQYF
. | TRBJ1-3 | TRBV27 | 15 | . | TGTGCCAGCAGTTTAATGGCCAGCTCTGGAAACACCATATATTTT | CASSLMASSGNTIYF
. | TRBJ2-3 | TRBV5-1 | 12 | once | TGCGCCAGCAGACTCTCCGCAGATACGCAGTATTTT | CASRLSADTQYF
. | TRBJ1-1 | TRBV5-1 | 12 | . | TGCGCCAGCAGCTTGCACTCGGGTGTTGCTTTCTTT | CASSLHSGVAFF
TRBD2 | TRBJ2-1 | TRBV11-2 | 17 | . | TGTGCCAGCAGCCAAGGGGGGACTAGCGGGCCCTCCAATGAGCAGTTCTTC | CASSQGGTSGPSNEQFF
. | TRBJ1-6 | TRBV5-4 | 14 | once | TGTGCCAGCAGCTTGACCGACAGAGGCTCACCCCTCCACTTT | CASSLTDRGSPLHF